This entry describes one T cell receptor (beta chain). Its antigen is not yet known. Per-nucleotide qualities are absent, and no much larger clonotype sits a single base away. The time point label, read with the paper, signifies: patch test 1, 2 weeks after DPC sensitization. The treatment or condition label for this specimen denotes: therapeutic diphenylcyclopropenone sensitization with weekly scalp DPC. Blood at each patch-test visit was drawn before the patch test was applied. To be eligible, patients had to be aged 18 to 70, diagnosed with alopecia and judged suitable for DPC therapy, while pregnant patients were excluded. Total RNA was extracted from unfractionated whole blood that had been collected in Tempus Blood RNA tubes. This specimen belongs to a study of human T cells and chemical hapten exposure (dated by TCRdb to the early 2020s). For the wider study: For sensitization, 2% DPC in acetone was applied to a roughly 2 cm by roughly 2 cm area of upper inner arm skin. Some 29 alopecia patients gave blood for TCR sequencing at one to four time points (pre-sensitization, 2, 6 and 24 weeks). Patch testing was done on the upper back using Finn chambers containing 0.01% DPC, and results were scored after 6 days according to International Contact Dermatitis Research Group standards. Patients additionally received weekly therapeutic DPC doses to the scalp throughout the approximately 24-week study period. Most of the patients in the cohort were female, and the cohort covered alopecia areata with under or over 50% scalp involvement, alopecia totalis and alopecia universalis. The libraries were sequenced as a pool, and the TCR yield per sample differed mostly because of small variations in library volumes within the pool. Blood samples were taken from patients before sensitization (week 0) and then at 2, 6 and about 24 weeks after DPC sensitization. Peripheral blood TCR repertoire changes were tracked in vivo in alopecia patients during primary and secondary sensitization to the hapten diphenylcyclopropenone (DPC).

The method was RACE. Sequenced on a NextSeq 500. Library preparation attached unique molecular identifiers to individual cDNA molecules for quantitative, reproducible TCR counting. For every blood RNA sample, sequencing covered both the TCR alpha and TCR beta chains. The authors' analysis ran thus. The median number of TCRs per sample was 85,000 to 100,000, ranging from about 23,224 to 700,000. V, J and CDR3 annotation of the TCR reads was performed with the Decombinator software suite. Every sample was subsampled to the same number of TCRs (28,000) for the PS versus PT1 abundance plots. Expanded TCRs were defined as absent before sensitization and observed at least eight times at the 2-week time point. The public reads were quality trimmed at Q25 with fastp and then assembled into clones with MiXCR by TCRdb, keeping productive beta chains. Rows merge per CDR3 protein into single entries with the most common DNA and genes. The V and J calls come from TCRdb's annotation, not from the publication. The sample records around 100,000 distinct CDR3 sequences, 9.5% to 11% of which are singletons. The ten largest clones take up roughly 3.5% of the sample.

What the research found in general, with its limitations: The number of TCRs above 1 in 1000 frequency did not change with DPC sensitization; there was no evidence of global repertoire structure alterations. After repeated subsampling, the strength of the expansion versus patch-test correlation and the threshold at which it became significant changed. Patch test score was positively correlated with the number of PT1 expanded TCRs, with significance at thresholds 8, 16 and 32 but not at 4. Because all patients had alopecia, a presumed autoimmune disease, the immune response of the patients might differ from that of healthy individuals. Compared with pre-sensitization or healthy control sets, expanded TCRs formed significantly more large CDR3 similarity clusters, which is consistent with antigen-driven responses.

This receptor was identified in a woman aged 40-49 years with alopecia areata. Some clones in this sample may be carry-over from other donors' samples. Source: whole blood, taken in connection with sensitization to the hapten diphenylcyclopropenone (DPC).

CDR3 protein: CASSLPPLSEKLFF. The nucleotides read TGTGCCAGCAGTTTACCTCCACTCAGTGAAAAACTGTTTTTT. The chain is encoded by TRBV12-3 or TRBV12-4 joined to TRBJ1-4, with no confident D gene call. The CDR3 numbers 14 residues from cysteine through phenylalanine. Kept here is only the CDR3 DNA, which spans 42 bases and is read in frame from base 1. Between the V and J ends, shortened by 2 bases and 7 bases respectively, the junction contains 11 bases.